The clone carrying this T cell receptor (beta chain) was counted a few times. Its target is unknown. The record originates from a study of beta chain features in type 1 diabetes. The study, taken as a whole, reports: Within each of all four CD4+ subsets, Type 1 diabetes patients had TCRB CDR3s that were moderately but significantly shorter.

The investigators reverse transcribed all of the isolated RNA, so they sequenced expressed TCRB transcripts. The data were produced by immunoSEQ multiplex PCR, yet TCRdb's version contains in-frame clones alone and is incomplete. The sample has 150,000 to 200,000 clones, around 8% seen once. The germline V gene encodes CDR1 SGHTA and CDR2 FQGNSA. Trimming took 0 bases from V and 9 from J; bases not matched to a gene: 5. The CDR3 spans 14 residues. The V call is TRBV7-2, the J call TRBJ1-2; 9 nucleotides agree with TRBD1. This TCR was sampled from a woman between 40 and 50 years old with type 1 diabetes. What was sequenced was central memory CD4+ T cells from blood. CDR3 DNA sequence: TGTGCCAGCAGCTTAGCAGGACAGGGGACTAGCTACACCTTC. Translating gives CASSLAGQGTSYTF.